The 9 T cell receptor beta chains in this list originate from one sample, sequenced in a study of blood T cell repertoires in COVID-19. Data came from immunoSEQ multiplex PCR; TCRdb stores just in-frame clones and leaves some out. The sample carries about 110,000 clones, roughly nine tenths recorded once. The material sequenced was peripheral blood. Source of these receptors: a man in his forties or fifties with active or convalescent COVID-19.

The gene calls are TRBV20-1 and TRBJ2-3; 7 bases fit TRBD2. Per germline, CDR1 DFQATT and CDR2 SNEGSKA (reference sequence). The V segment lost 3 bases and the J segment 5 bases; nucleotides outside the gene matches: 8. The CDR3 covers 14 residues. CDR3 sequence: CSASAASGQDTQYF. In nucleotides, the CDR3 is TGCAGTGCTAGTGCGGCTAGCGGCCAAGATACGCAGTATTTT.

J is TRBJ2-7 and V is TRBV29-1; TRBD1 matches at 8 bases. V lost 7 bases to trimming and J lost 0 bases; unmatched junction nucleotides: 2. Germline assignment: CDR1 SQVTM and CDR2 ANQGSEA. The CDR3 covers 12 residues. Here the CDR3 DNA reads TGCAGCGCTGGACAGGGCTCCTACGAGCAGTACTTC. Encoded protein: CSAGQGSYEQYF.

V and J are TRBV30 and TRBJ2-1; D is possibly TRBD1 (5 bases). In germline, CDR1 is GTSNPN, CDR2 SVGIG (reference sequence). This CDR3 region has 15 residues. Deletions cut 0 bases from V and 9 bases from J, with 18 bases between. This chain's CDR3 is CAWSVLRQGGSEQFF. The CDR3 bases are TGTGCCTGGAGTGTACTCCGCCAGGGTGGAAGTGAGCAGTTCTTC.

The CDR3 nucleotides are TGTGCCAGCAGCGCTAGCGTGTCACAAGAGACCCAGTACTTC. Protein sequence: CASSASVSQETQYF. This chain connects TRBV9 to TRBJ2-5; the D gene is possibly TRBD2 (6 bases). CDR3 length: 14 amino acids. Trimming removed 3 bases at V and 2 bases at J, with 11 bases between. Germline V gene sequence: CDR1 SGDLS, CDR2 YYNGEE.

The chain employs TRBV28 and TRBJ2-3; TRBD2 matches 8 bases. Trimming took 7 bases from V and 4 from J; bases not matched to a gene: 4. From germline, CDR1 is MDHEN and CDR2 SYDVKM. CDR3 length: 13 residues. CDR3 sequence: CASTGLAPDTQYF. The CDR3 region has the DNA TGTGCCAGCACCGGACTAGCCCCAGATACGCAGTATTTT.

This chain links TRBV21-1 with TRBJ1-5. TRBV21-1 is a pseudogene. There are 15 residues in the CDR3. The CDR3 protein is CAQQQRVNGNQPQHF. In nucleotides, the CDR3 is TGTGCCCAGCAGCAACGGGTAAACGGCAATCAGCCCCAGCATTTT.

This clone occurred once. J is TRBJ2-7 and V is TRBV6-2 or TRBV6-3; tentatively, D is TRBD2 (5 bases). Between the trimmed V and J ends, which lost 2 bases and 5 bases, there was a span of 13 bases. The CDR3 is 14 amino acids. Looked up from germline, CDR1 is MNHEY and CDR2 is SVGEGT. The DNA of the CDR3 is TGTGCCAGCAGTTACGTCGGGTGGGGAGACGAGCAGTACTTC. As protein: CASSYVGWGDEQYF.

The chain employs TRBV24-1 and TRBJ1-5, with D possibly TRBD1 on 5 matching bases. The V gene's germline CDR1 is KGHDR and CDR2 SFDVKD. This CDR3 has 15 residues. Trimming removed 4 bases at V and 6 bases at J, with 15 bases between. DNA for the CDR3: TGTGCCACCAGTGAAGGGGCGGGGCAGGGTCAGCCCCAGCATTTT. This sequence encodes CATSEGAGQGQPQHF.

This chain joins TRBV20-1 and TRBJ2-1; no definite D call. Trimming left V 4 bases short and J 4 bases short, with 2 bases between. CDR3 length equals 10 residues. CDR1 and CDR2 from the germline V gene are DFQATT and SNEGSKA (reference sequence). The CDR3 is CSATYNEQFF. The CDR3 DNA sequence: TGCAGTGCTACTTACAATGAGCAGTTCTTC.